This T cell receptor beta chain was recovered during a study of blood T cell repertoires in COVID-19. The CDR3 has 17 residues. Looked up from germline, CDR1 is LGHNA and CDR2 is YNFKEQ. After removal of 3 bases from V and 4 bases from J, the junction contained 14 bases not matched to a gene. Libraries were prepared by immunoSEQ multiplex PCR; TCRdb keeps only in-frame clonotypes and omits some of them. The data show 200,000 to 250,000 clones, with about 90% seen just once and roughly 15% held by the top ten. The source of this sequence is a woman aged 50 to 60 with acute COVID-19. This sequence joins TRBV4-2 and TRBJ1-1; TRBD1 matches at 7 bases. Specimen: PBMCs or T cells enriched from blood (not recorded which). CDR3 protein: CASSQYQGGAASTEAFF. CDR3 sequence (DNA): TGTGCCAGCAGCCAGTACCAAGGGGGCGCTGCGAGCACTGAAGCTTTCTTT.